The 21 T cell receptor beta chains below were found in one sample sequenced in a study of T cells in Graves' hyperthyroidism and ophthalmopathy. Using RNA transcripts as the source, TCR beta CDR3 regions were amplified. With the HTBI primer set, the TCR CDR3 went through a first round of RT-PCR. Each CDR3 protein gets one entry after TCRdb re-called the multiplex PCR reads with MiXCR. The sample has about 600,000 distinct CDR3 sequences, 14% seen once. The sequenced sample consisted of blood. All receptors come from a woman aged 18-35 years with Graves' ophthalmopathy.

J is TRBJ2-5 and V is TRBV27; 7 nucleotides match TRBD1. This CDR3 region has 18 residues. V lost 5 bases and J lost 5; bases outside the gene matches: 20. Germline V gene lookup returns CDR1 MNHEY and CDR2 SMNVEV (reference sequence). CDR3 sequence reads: CASSPTPPRQGTRETQYF. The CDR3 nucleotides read TGTGCCAGCAGTCCGACCCCCCCTAGACAGGGAACGAGGGAGACCCAGTACTTC.

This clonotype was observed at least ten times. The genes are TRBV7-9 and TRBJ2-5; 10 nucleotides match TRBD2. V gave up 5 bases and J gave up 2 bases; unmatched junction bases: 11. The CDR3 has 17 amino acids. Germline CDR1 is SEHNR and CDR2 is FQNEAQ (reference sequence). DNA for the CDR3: TGTGCCAGCAGCCGCTGGGTGGTAGCGGGAGGACAAGAGACCCAGTACTTC. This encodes CASSRWVVAGGQETQYF.

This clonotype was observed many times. CDR3 DNA: TGTGCCAGCAGTACTGGGACAAGGGAGACCCAGTACTTC. This encodes CASSTGTRETQYF. The V and J genes are TRBV27 and TRBJ2-5, with D possibly TRBD1 on 6 matching bases. V was clipped by 5 bases and J by 5 bases, with 12 bases between them. The germline CDR1 and CDR2 sequences are MNHEY and SMNVEV (reference sequence). The CDR3 length is 13 residues.

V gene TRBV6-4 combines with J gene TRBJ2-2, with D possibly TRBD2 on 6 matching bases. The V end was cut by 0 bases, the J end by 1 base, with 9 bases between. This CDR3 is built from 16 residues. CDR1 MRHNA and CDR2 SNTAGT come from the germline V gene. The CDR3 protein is CASSDSVGRNTGELFF. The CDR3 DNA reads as TGTGCCAGCAGTGACTCGGTCGGGAGGAACACCGGGGAGCTGTTTTTT.

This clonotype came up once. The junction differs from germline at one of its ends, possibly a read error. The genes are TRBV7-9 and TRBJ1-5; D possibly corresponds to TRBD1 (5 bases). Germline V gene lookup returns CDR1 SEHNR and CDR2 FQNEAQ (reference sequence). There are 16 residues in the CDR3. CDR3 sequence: CANSLSGREGNQPQHF. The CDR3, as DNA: TGTGCCAACAGCTTATCGGGCAGGGAGGGCAATCAGCCCCAGCATTTT.

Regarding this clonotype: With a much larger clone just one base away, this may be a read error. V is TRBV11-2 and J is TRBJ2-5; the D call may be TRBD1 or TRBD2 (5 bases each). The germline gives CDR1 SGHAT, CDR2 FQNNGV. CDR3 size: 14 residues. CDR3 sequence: CASSSSRAGQTQCF. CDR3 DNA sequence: TGTGCCAGCAGCTCCTCGCGGGCAGGGCAGACCCAGTGCTTC. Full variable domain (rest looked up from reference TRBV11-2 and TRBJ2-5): EAGVAQSPRYKIIEKRQSVAFWCNPISGHATLYWYQQILGQGPKLLIQFQNNGVVDDSQLPKDRFSAERLKGVDSTLKIQPAKLEDSAVYLCASSSSRAGQTQCFGPGTRLLVL.

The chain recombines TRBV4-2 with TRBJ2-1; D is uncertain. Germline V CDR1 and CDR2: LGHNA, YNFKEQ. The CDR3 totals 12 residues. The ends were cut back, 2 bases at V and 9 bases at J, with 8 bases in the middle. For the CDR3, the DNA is TGTGCCAGCAGCCAACCAAGTAGTGAGCAGTTCTTC. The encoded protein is CASSQPSSEQFF.

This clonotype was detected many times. CDR3 loop: CASSPGREGTDTQYF. CDR3 in DNA: TGTGCCAGCAGCCCGGGCAGGGAGGGCACAGATACGCAGTATTTT. The chain is built from TRBV12-3 or TRBV12-4 and TRBJ2-3; D possibly corresponds to TRBD2 (6 bases). V shed 6 bases and J shed 1 base, with 14 bases lying between them. The CDR3 is 15 amino acids.

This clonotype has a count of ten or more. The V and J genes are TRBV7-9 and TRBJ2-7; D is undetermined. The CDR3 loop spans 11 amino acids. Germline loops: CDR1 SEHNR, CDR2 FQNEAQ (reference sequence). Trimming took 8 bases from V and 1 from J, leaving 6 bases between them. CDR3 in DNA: TGTGCCAGCTCCGGGTCCTACGAGCAGTACTTC. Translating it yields CASSGSYEQYF.

The CDR3 bases are TGTGCCAGCCCAACGGAGTGGGCGGGGGTAAACAATGAAAAACTGTTTTTT. It yields the protein CASPTEWAGVNNEKLFF. The chain recombines TRBV19 with TRBJ1-4; D perhaps matches TRBD1 (5 bases). The CDR3 runs 17 residues. The germline gives CDR1 LNHDA, CDR2 SQIVND (reference sequence). Trimming removed 9 bases from V and 5 bases from J, with 25 bases in between.

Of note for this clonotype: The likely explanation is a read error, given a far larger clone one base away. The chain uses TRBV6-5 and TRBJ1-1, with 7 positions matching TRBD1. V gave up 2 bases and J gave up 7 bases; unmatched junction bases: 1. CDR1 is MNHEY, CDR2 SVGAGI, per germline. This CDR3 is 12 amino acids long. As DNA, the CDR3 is TGTGCCAGCAGTTACCGGGACAGTGAAGCTTTCTTT. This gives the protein CASSYRDSEAFF.

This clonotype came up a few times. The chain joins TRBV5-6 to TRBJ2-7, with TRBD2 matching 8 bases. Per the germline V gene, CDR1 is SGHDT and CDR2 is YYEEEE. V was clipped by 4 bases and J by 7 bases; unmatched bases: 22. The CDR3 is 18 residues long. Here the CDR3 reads CASSPGLAGPFARGEQYF. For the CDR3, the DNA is TGTGCCAGCAGCCCCGGTCTAGCGGGCCCCTTCGCGCGGGGTGAGCAGTACTTC.

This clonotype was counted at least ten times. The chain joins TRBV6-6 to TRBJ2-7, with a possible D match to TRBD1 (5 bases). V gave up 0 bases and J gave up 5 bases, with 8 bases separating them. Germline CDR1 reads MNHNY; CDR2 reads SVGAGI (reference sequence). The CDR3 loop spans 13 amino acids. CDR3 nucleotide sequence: TGTGCCAGCAGTTACTCGGAAGGGGACGAGCAGTACTTC. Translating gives CASSYSEGDEQYF.

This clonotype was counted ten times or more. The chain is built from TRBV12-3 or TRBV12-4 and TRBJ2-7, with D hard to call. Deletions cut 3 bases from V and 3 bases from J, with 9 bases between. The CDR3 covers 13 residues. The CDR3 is CASSFTTNYEQYF. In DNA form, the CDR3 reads TGTGCCAGCAGTTTCACGACGAACTACGAGCAGTACTTC.

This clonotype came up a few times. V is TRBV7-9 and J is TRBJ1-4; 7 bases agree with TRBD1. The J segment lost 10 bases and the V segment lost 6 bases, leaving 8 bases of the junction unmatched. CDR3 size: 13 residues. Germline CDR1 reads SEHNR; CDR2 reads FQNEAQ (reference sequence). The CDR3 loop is CASSSPTGRKLFF. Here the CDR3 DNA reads TGTGCCAGCAGTTCACCGACAGGGAGAAAACTGTTTTTT.

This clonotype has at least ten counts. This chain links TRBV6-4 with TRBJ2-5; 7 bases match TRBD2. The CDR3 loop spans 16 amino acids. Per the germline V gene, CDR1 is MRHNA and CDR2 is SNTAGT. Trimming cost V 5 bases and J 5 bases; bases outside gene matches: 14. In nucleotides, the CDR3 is TGTGCCAGCAGTCTAACTAGCGTCCCGTGGTTGGAGACCCAGTACTTC. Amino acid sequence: CASSLTSVPWLETQYF.

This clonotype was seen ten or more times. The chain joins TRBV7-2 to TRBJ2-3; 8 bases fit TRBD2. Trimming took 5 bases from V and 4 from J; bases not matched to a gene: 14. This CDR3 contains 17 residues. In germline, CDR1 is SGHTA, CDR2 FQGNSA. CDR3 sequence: CASSTHRLGGRSDTQYF. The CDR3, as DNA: TGTGCCAGCAGCACCCACCGACTGGGCGGGAGGTCAGATACGCAGTATTTT. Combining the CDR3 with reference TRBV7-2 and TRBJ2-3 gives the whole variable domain GAGVSQSPSNKVTEKGKDVELRCDPISGHTALYWYRQSLGQGLEFLIYFQGNSAPDKSGLPSDRFSAERTGGSVSTLTIQRTQQEDSAVYLCASSTHRLGGRSDTQYFGPGTRLTVL.

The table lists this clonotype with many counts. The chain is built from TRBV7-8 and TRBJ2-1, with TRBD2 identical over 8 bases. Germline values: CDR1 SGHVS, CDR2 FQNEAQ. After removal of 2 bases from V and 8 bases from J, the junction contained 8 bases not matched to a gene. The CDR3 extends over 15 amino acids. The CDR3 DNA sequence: TGTGCCAGCAGCTTACTAGCGGGTATCGGGGATGAGCAGTTCTTC. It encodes CASSLLAGIGDEQFF. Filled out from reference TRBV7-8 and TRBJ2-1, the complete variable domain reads GAGVSQSPRYKVAKRGQDVALRCDPISGHVSLFWYQQALGQGPEFLTYFQNEAQLDKSGLPSDRFFAERPEGSVSTLKIQRTQQEDSAVYLCASSLLAGIGDEQFFGPGTRLTVL.

CDR3 coding DNA: TGTGCCAGCAGCCTTGGGTCGGCTAATCAGCCCCAGCATTTT. This translates into CASSLGSANQPQHF. The chain uses TRBV7-9 and TRBJ1-5, with D unclear. CDR3 length: 14 amino acids. Between the trimmed V and J ends, which lost 5 bases and 4 bases, there was a span of 12 bases. Germline-derived CDR1 and CDR2 are SEHNR and FQNEAQ (reference sequence).

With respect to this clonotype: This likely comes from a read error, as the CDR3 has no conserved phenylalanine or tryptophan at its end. CDR3 bases: TGTGCCAGCAACATCGTCGGTTACAATGAGCAGTTCTCC. Amino acid sequence: CASNIVGYNEQFS. This chain connects TRBV2 to TRBJ2-1; D unclear. Germline V CDR1 and CDR2: SNHLY, FYNNEI. V was shortened by 7 bases and J by 4 bases, with 11 bases between the two germline ends. The CDR3 totals 13 residues.

The CDR3 here is CASSLVLTGPGPLHF. In DNA form, the CDR3 reads TGTGCCAGCAGCTTAGTGCTCACAGGGCCCGGGCCCCTCCACTTT. The chain carries TRBV11-3 and TRBJ1-6; a possible D gene is TRBD1 (6 bases). Trimming pared 1 base from V and 13 bases from J, leaving 17 bases between. The CDR3 is 15 residues long. Germline loops: CDR1 SGHNT, CDR2 YENEEA.